This T cell receptor (beta chain) was recorded in a study of T cell clones after liver transplantation. The overall study: In this trial, immunosuppression withdrawal was attempted within 2 years of liver transplant. Without induction therapy, subjects received standard immunosuppression until 12-24 months post-transplant. Blood was drawn pre-transplant, before withdrawal, and after full or failed withdrawal.

Germline CDR1 reads LNHDA; CDR2 reads SQIVND (reference sequence). After removal of 6 bases from V and 2 bases from J, the junction contained 11 bases not matched to a gene. The CDR3 totals 16 residues. The assay was immunoSEQ multiplex PCR, and TCRdb's table has in-frame clones only and misses some. Found here are roughly 100,000 clones, under 90% of them singletons; the top ten hold about 2.8%. Sequencing was performed on CD4+ T cells from blood, taken around 4 years after liver transplant. The gene calls are TRBV19 and TRBJ2-3, with TRBD1 identical over 7 bases. This receptor was identified in a human patient who received a liver transplant. Some of the T cells might come from the graft donor. CDR3 DNA sequence: TGTGCCAGTAGCGCATCTCACAGGGGAGTCACAGATACGCAGTATTTT. The encoded protein is CASSASHRGVTDTQYF.